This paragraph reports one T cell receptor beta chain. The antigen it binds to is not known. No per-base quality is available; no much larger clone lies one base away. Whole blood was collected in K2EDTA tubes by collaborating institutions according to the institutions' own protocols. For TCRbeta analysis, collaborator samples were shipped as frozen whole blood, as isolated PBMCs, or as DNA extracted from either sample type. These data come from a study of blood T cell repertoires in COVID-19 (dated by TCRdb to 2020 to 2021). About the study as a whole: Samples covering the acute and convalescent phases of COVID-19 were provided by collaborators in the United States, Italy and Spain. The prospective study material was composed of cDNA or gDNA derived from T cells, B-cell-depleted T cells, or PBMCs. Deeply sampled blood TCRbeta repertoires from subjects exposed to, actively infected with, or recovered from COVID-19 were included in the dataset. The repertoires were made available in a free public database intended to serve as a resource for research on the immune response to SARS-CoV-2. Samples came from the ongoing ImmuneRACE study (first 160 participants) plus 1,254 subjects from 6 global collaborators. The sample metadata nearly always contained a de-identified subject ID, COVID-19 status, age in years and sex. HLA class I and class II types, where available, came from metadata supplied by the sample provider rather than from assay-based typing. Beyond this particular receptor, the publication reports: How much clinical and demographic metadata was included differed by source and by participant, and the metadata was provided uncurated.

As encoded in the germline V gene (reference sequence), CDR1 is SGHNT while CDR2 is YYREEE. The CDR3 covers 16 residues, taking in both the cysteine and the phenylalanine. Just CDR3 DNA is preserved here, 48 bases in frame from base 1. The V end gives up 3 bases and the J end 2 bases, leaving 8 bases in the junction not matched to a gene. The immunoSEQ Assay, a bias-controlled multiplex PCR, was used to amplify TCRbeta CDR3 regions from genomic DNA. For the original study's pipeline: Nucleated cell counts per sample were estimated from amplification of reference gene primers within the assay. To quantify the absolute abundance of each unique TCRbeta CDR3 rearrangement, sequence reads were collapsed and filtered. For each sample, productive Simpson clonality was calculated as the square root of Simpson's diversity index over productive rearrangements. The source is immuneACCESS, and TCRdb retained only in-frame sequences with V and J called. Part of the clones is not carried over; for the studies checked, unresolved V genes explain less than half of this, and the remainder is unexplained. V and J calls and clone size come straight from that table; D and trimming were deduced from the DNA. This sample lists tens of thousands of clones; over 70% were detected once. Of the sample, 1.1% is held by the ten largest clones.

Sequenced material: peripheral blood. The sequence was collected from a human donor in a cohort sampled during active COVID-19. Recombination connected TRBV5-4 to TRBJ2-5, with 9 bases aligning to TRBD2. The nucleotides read TGTGCCAGCAGCTCCGAGGGTAGCGGGAGTCAAGAGACCCAGTACTTC. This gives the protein CASSSEGSGSQETQYF. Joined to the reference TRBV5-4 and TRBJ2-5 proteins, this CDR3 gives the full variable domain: ETGVTQSPTHLIKTRGQQVTLRCSSQSGHNTVSWYQQALGQGPQFIFQYYREEENGRGNFPPRFSGLQFPNYSSELNVNALELDDSALYLCASSSEGSGSQETQYFGPGTRLLVL.